This T cell receptor beta chain was sequenced during a study of blood T cell repertoires in COVID-19. Germline V CDR1 and CDR2: SGHTA, FQGNSA. V dropped 6 bases and J dropped 5 bases, with 10 bases sitting between them. CDR3 length: 12 amino acids. The data were produced by immunoSEQ multiplex PCR, yet TCRdb's version contains in-frame clones alone and is incomplete. The table records about 180,000 clones, roughly 88% of them present only once. This clone came up a few times. Sequencing used peripheral blood. The rearrangement links TRBV7-2 to TRBJ1-2; tentatively, D is TRBD1 (6 bases). The receptor comes from a human donor with active or convalescent COVID-19. The donor label of this sample is uncertain. The CDR3 here is CASRRQGYGYTF. The CDR3 nucleotides read TGTGCCAGCAGGCGTCAGGGGTATGGCTACACCTTC.